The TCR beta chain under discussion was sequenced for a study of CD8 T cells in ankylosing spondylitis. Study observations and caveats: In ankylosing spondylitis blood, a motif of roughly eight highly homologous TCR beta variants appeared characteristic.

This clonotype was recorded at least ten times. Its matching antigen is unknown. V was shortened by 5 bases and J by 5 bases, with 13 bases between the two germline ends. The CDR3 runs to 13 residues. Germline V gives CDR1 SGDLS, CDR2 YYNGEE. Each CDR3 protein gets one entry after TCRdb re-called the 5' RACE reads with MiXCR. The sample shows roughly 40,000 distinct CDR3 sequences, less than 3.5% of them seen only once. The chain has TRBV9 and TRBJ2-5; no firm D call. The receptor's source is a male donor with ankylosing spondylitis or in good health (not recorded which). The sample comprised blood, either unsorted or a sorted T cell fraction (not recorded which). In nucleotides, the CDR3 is TGTGCCAGCAGTAAGTGGGTTAGGGAGACCCAGTACTTC. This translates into CASSKWVRETQYF.